This T cell receptor (beta chain) is from a study of early T cells in non-severe SARS-CoV-2 infection. Looking at the study overall: Sequencing used unsorted whole-blood bulk RNA, so chains lack pairing. The study's findings and limits: Matching with VDJdb favored anti-spike CD8 responses (missing private and CD4 specificities).

Unique molecular identifiers were attached to individual cDNA molecules. TCRdb processed the 5' RACE reads anew with MiXCR; each CDR3 protein has one entry. Of 100,000 to 120,000 distinct CDR3 sequences detected, roughly 12% appear once; the ten largest clones hold roughly 2.9%. This CDR3 has 15 amino acids. Trimming cost V 1 base and J 4 bases, with 10 bases left between them. Germline lookup yields CDR1 SGHTA and CDR2 FQGTGA. This clonotype was seen at least ten times. Its antigen is not known. The rearrangement joins TRBV7-3 to TRBJ2-2; D is possibly TRBD1 (7 bases). Input material: whole blood. This sequence originates from an adult who was a healthcare worker with PCR-confirmed SARS-CoV-2 infection or an uninfected control (not recorded which). Here the CDR3 reads CASSLRQGGTGELFF. CDR3 in DNA: TGTGCCAGCAGCTTAAGACAGGGAGGCACCGGGGAGCTGTTTTTT.